This T cell receptor (beta chain) was sequenced during a study of shared clonotypes between healthy human individuals. With regard to this clone: Its specificity is not known.

Sequencing was performed with immunoSEQ multiplex PCR; in TCRdb, only in-frame clones are kept and a portion is missing. The data contain some 2,000,000 clones, roughly 94% of them singletons. V shed 0 bases and J 3 bases; nucleotides not matched to a gene: 2. In germline, CDR1 is MNHEY, CDR2 SVGAGI. The CDR3 has 14 residues. As defined, naive CD8 cells were CD45RO-negative and positively selected for CCR7, with terminally differentiated effector memory CD45RA+ cells excluded. Study-level findings and limits: Only blood samples were collected, and tissue repertoires likely differ.

Sequences were obtained from naive CD8+ T cells sorted from blood. This clonotype was sampled from a man aged 18 to 35 in good health. The chain links TRBV6-5 to TRBJ2-7; 7 bases line up with TRBD1. In DNA, the CDR3 is TGTGCCAGCAGTTACTCACGGACAGGCTACGAGCAGTACTTC. It encodes CASSYSRTGYEQYF.